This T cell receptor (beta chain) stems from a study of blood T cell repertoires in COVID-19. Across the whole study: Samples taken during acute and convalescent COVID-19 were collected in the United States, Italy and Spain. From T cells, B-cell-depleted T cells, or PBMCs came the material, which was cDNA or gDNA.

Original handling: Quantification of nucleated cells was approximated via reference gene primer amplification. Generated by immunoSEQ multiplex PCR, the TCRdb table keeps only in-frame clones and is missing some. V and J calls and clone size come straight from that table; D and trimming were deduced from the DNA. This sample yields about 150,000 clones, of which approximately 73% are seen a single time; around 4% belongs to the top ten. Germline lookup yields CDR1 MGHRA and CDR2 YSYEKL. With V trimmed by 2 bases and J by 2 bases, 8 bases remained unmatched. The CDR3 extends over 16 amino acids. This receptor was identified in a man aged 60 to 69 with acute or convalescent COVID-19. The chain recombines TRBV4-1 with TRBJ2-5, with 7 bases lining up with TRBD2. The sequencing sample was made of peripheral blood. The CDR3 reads CASSQPHGRHQETQYF. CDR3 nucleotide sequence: TGCGCCAGCAGCCAACCCCACGGGAGGCATCAAGAGACCCAGTACTTC.